These 30 T cell receptor beta chains were all obtained from the same sample, sequenced in a study of T-cell reconstitution after alpha-beta-depleted transplantation in children. A TCRbeta library incorporating unique molecular identifiers was prepared. A single record per CDR3 protein comes from TCRdb applying MiXCR to the PCR reads. The sample comprises 600,000 to 700,000 distinct CDR3 sequences, 16% of which are singletons, and 1.1% rests with the top ten. Sequenced material: PBMCs from the stem cell graft donor, taken from the stem cell graft. These receptor sequences come from a human donor who donated a stem cell graft to a child with acute myeloid leukemia.

This clonotype was recorded at least ten times. V gene TRBV20-1 combines with J gene TRBJ2-5; no reliable D call. The CDR3 extends over 13 amino acids. The germline V and J ends were trimmed by 1 base and 4 bases, with 10 bases remaining between them. Per the germline V gene, CDR1 is DFQATT and CDR2 is SNEGSKA (reference sequence). CDR3 sequence reads: CSARGSGGETQYF. The CDR3 nucleotides are TGCAGTGCTAGAGGGTCGGGCGGAGAGACCCAGTACTTC.

The sample holds many counts of this clonotype. The CDR3: CSVETETGLYGYTF. CDR3 DNA sequence: TGCAGCGTCGAAACAGAGACGGGACTCTATGGCTACACCTTC. The J gene is TRBJ1-2, the V gene TRBV29-1, with D perhaps matching TRBD1 (5 bases). This CDR3 spans 14 amino acids. Germline values: CDR1 SQVTM, CDR2 ANQGSEA. Trimming took off 6 bases at V and 4 bases at J, with 18 bases between the two ends.

V and J are TRBV20-1 and TRBJ2-2; D is ambiguous. With 0 bases removed from V and 6 bases from J, the gap between germline ends came to 8 bases. The CDR3 has 13 amino acids. Germline V gene lookup returns CDR1 DFQATT and CDR2 SNEGSKA (reference sequence). The CDR3 sequence is CSARDSHSGELFF. DNA for the CDR3: TGCAGTGCTAGAGATTCCCATTCCGGGGAGCTGTTTTTT.

In its sample, this clonotype was seen many times. The chain couples TRBV20-1 to TRBJ1-5; tentatively, D is TRBD1 (5 bases). CDR1 is DFQATT and CDR2 is SNEGSKA in the germline V gene (reference sequence). Trimming removed 0 bases from V and 7 bases from J, with 10 bases in between. The CDR3 contains 13 residues. CDR3 DNA: TGCAGTGCTAGAGAGGCAGGGCCCCAGCCCCAGCATTTT. As protein: CSAREAGPQPQHF.

This clonotype occurred many times. The rearrangement uses TRBV27 and TRBJ2-1; D gene uncertain. Trimming left V 3 bases short and J 8 bases short, with 11 bases between. Per germline, CDR1 MNHEY and CDR2 SMNVEV (reference sequence). CDR3 size: 13 residues. Written as DNA, the CDR3 is TGTGCCAGCAGTTTTATTGCTAGGGATGAGCAGTTCTTC. It encodes CASSFIARDEQFF.

The chain joins TRBV7-2 to TRBJ1-6; 7 bases agree with TRBD1. After removal of 3 bases from V and 17 bases from J, the junction contained 13 bases not matched to a gene. Germline V gene data show CDR1 as SGHTA and CDR2 as FQGNSA. This CDR3 is 14 amino acids long. The CDR3 DNA sequence: TGTGCCAGCAGCTTTGAACAGGGGCAAGGTCGGGTCCACTTT. Translation: CASSFEQGQGRVHF. The complete variable domain, with remaining parts taken from reference TRBV7-2 and TRBJ1-6, reads GAGVSQSPSNKVTEKGKDVELRCDPISGHTALYWYRQSLGQGLEFLIYFQGNSAPDKSGLPSDRFSAERTGGSVSTLTIQRTQQEDSAVYLCASSFEQGQGRVHFGNGTRLTVT.

This clonotype was observed a handful of times. The chain has TRBV5-1 and TRBJ2-2, with D maybe TRBD1 (5 bases). The CDR3 contains 15 residues. Germline loops: CDR1 SGHRS, CDR2 YFSETQ. V was shortened by 0 bases and J by 4 bases, with 10 bases between the two germline ends. For the CDR3, the DNA is TGCGCCAGCAGCTTGGAAGGGGTGGGCACCGGGGAGCTGTTTTTT. This sequence encodes CASSLEGVGTGELFF.

A word on this clonotype: This likely came from a read error, as a far larger clone is one base away. The chain is built from TRBV20-1 and TRBJ2-1, with TRBD2 matching 7 bases. Losses at the gene ends were 3 bases for V and 4 bases for J; bases not matched to a gene: 6. Germline CDR1 DFQATT, CDR2 SNEGSKA (reference sequence). CDR3 length: 14 amino acids. The CDR3 DNA reads as TGCAGTGCTAGTAGCGGGTGTGCATACAATGAGCAGTTCTTC. Residues: CSASSGCAYNEQFF.

The rearrangement uses TRBV28 and TRBJ1-5, with D possibly matching TRBD1 (5 bases). Germline CDR1 is MDHEN and CDR2 is SYDVKM. Trimming pared 5 bases from V and 0 bases from J, leaving 17 bases between. The CDR3 loop spans 17 amino acids. This chain's CDR3 is CASSPLGAGYSNQPQHF. Written as DNA, the CDR3 is TGTGCCAGCAGTCCCCTCGGGGCGGGTTATAGCAATCAGCCCCAGCATTTT.

This clonotype was seen at least ten times. The chain recombines TRBV12-3 or TRBV12-4 with TRBJ2-2, with D perhaps matching TRBD1 (5 bases). Deletions cut 5 bases from V and 0 bases from J, with 10 bases between. This CDR3 is built from 15 residues. For the CDR3, the DNA is TGTGCCAGCAGTACCGACAGTTCGAACACCGGGGAGCTGTTTTTT. It specifies CASSTDSSNTGELFF.

This clonotype was seen a few times. V gene TRBV20-1 combines with J gene TRBJ2-4; no firm D call. CDR3 length: 12 residues. CDR1 DFQATT and CDR2 SNEGSKA come from the germline V gene (reference sequence). Deletions cut 3 bases from V and 5 bases from J, with 8 bases between. The CDR3 region has the DNA TGCAGTGCTAGTTCCGATGAAAACATTCAGTACTTC. Amino acids: CSASSDENIQYF.

The chain uses TRBV19 and TRBJ1-3; possibly TRBD1 for D (5 bases). CDR1 is LNHDA and CDR2 is SQIVND in the germline V gene (reference sequence). The V end lost 5 bases, the J end lost 4 bases, and 15 bases lay between the germline ends. The CDR3 covers 15 residues. DNA of the CDR3: TGTGCCAGTAGTGCTTCAGGGAATACGGGAAACACCATATATTTT. Translating it yields CASSASGNTGNTIYF.

This clonotype was detected ten times or more. The V call is TRBV7-2, the J call TRBJ2-7, with D perhaps TRBD2 (6 bases). The germline gives CDR1 SGHTA, CDR2 FQGNSA. CDR3 length: 13 amino acids. V dropped 4 bases and J dropped 6 bases, with 13 bases sitting between them. CDR3 in amino acids: CASSSPGLGEQYF. DNA of the CDR3: TGTGCCAGCAGCTCACCGGGACTCGGCGAGCAGTACTTC.

In DNA form, the CDR3 reads TGTGCCAGCAGCCCAGCCGCTTCGGGAATTGTCTATGGCTACACCTTC. Protein sequence: CASSPAASGIVYGYTF. This chain uses TRBV3-1 with TRBJ1-2, with D hard to call. CDR3 length equals 16 residues. CDR1 and CDR2 from the germline V gene are LGHDT and YNNKEL (reference sequence). V was cut by 4 bases and J by 4 bases, with 19 bases left in between.

This clonotype was counted between two and nine times. The V gene is TRBV5-5, the J gene TRBJ2-1; D unclear. The germline V gene encodes CDR1 SGHKS and CDR2 YYEKEE (reference sequence). V dropped 0 bases and J dropped 16 bases, with 14 bases sitting between them. CDR3 length equals 12 residues. DNA for the CDR3: TGTGCCAGCAGCTTGGAATTGGGGATTCAATTCTTC. Amino acids: CASSLELGIQFF.

This rearrangement joins TRBV29-1 to TRBJ1-1; 7 bases align to TRBD1. The trim removed 4 bases at V and 3 bases at J, leaving 8 bases unmatched. The CDR3 spans 14 residues. Germline V lookup: CDR1 SQVTM, CDR2 ANQGSEA. The CDR3 spells CSVGGRGMYTEAFF. For the CDR3, the DNA is TGCAGCGTTGGAGGCAGGGGGATGTACACTGAAGCTTTCTTT.

In this sample, this clonotype turned up a few times. This rearrangement joins TRBV24-1 to TRBJ2-1; 7 positions agree with TRBD1. Trimming at V came to 3 bases and at J to 6 bases, leaving 10 bases not matched to a gene. CDR1 is KGHDR and CDR2 is SFDVKD in the germline V gene. This CDR3 contains 16 residues. The CDR3 DNA follows: TGTGCCACCAGTGATGGACAGGTATCTTGGGGCAATGAGCAGTTCTTC. It translates to CATSDGQVSWGNEQFF.

This clonotype has a count of ten or more. The V and J genes are TRBV20-1 and TRBJ2-1; D gene uncertain. Germline V gene data show CDR1 as DFQATT and CDR2 as SNEGSKA (reference sequence). The CDR3 totals 10 residues. V was pared by 0 bases and J by 9 bases, with 3 bases between. CDR3 nucleotides: TGCAGTGCTAGAGAGCGTGAGCAGTTCTTC. Encoded protein: CSAREREQFF.

The chain has TRBV21-1 and TRBJ2-1; TRBD2, the table's D call, was not compared with the DNA. TRBV21-1 is noted as a pseudogene. The CDR3 loop spans 16 amino acids. CDR3 in amino acids: CASSPPAERGNNEQFF. The CDR3, as DNA: TGTGCCAGCAGCCCCCCAGCTGAGCGGGGGAACAATGAGCAGTTCTTC.

With regard to this clonotype: This may be a read error, as it is one base from a much larger clone. The chain employs TRBV20-1 and TRBJ2-7, with TRBD1 as a possible D gene (5 bases). Trimming stripped 0 bases from V and 0 bases from J, with 12 bases between. The CDR3 runs to 15 residues. Germline V gene sequence: CDR1 DFQATT, CDR2 SNEGSKA (reference sequence). CDR3 DNA sequence: TGCAGTGCTAGAGATGACCAGGGATGCTCCTACGAGCAGTACGTC. This codes for CSARDDQGCSYEQYV.

In this sample, this clonotype turned up many times. The chain is built from TRBV20-1 and TRBJ2-7; tentatively, D is TRBD2 (6 bases). The ends were cut back, 0 bases at V and 3 bases at J, with 18 bases in the middle. Germline V gene lookup returns CDR1 DFQATT and CDR2 SNEGSKA (reference sequence). The CDR3 has 16 amino acids. The CDR3 spells CSAREAQRTTYYEQYV. The CDR3 nucleotides are TGCAGTGCTAGAGAGGCACAAAGGACTACTTACTACGAGCAGTACGTC.

This clonotype was detected ten times or more. This rearrangement joins TRBV20-1 to TRBJ1-1; D unclear. V lost 5 bases, J lost 1 base, and 14 bases lay in between. Germline CDR1 and CDR2: DFQATT and SNEGSKA (reference sequence). The CDR3 covers 14 residues. The CDR3 nucleotides read TGCAGTGCTCCACGACGTGTAACGAACACTGAAGCTTTCTTT. Protein product: CSAPRRVTNTEAFF.

The rearrangement links TRBV15 to TRBJ2-7; D not resolved. Germline V lookup: CDR1 LNHNV, CDR2 YYDKDF (reference sequence). The CDR3 sequence is 15 residues long. Deletions cut 2 bases from V and 1 base from J, with 12 bases between. CDR3 protein: CATSRSVLESYEQYF. CDR3 bases: TGTGCCACCAGCAGATCCGTTTTGGAGTCCTACGAGCAGTACTTC.

V gene TRBV15 combines with J gene TRBJ2-3, with D perhaps TRBD1 (6 bases). The germline V gene has CDR1 LNHNV and CDR2 YYDKDF (reference sequence). This CDR3 is 15 amino acids long. Trimming removed 5 bases at V and 0 bases at J, with 12 bases between. CDR3: CATSPLGASTDTQYF. CDR3 coding DNA: TGTGCCACCAGCCCCTTGGGGGCTAGCACAGATACGCAGTATTTT. The variable domain in full, with the rest retrieved from reference TRBV15 and TRBJ2-3, is DAMVIQNPRYQVTQFGKPVTLSCSQTLNHNVMYWYQQKSSQAPKLLFHYYDKDFNNEADTPDNFQSRRPNTSFCFLDIRSPGLGDTAMYLCATSPLGASTDTQYFGPGTRLTVL.

This clonotype occurred a few times. The chain joins TRBV20-1 to TRBJ2-4, with 8 positions matching TRBD1. V lost 3 bases to trimming and J lost 3 bases; unmatched junction nucleotides: 13. This CDR3 region has 17 residues. Per the germline V gene, CDR1 is DFQATT and CDR2 is SNEGSKA (reference sequence). In DNA form, the CDR3 reads TGCAGTGCTAGGGGCAGGGGGCGCGAAGAGGGCAAAAACATTCAGTACTTC. Translating gives CSARGRGREEGKNIQYF.

This clonotype was observed a handful of times. This chain connects TRBV6-5 to TRBJ1-6; TRBD1 matches 8 bases. The V segment lost 4 bases and the J segment 7 bases; nucleotides outside the gene matches: 9. Per the germline V gene, CDR1 is MNHEY and CDR2 is SVGAGI. This CDR3 region has 16 residues. CDR3 nucleotide sequence: TGTGCCAGCAGTTTCCGACAGGGGCCCCAAAATTCACCCCTCCACTTT. Protein: CASSFRQGPQNSPLHF.

In this sample, this clonotype turned up many times. The CDR3 DNA follows: TGTGCCAGCAGCCGAGAGAGAATCGGACTAGCACTCACCGGGGAGCTGTTTTTT. This sequence encodes CASSRERIGLALTGELFF. The chain recombines TRBV4-2 with TRBJ2-2, with 8 nucleotides matching TRBD2. Germline V gene data show CDR1 as LGHNA and CDR2 as YNFKEQ. CDR3 size: 18 residues. J was trimmed by 4 bases and V by 4 bases; bases with no gene match: 14.

This clonotype has a handful of counts. The chain recombines TRBV7-9 with TRBJ1-2, with D possibly being TRBD1 (6 bases). CDR3 length equals 13 residues. The V end was cut by 5 bases, the J end by 5 bases, with 12 bases between. Germline V gene data show CDR1 as SEHNR and CDR2 as FQNEAQ (reference sequence). The CDR3 reads CASSHTGIYGYTF. The DNA of the CDR3 is TGTGCCAGCAGCCACACAGGGATTTATGGCTACACCTTC.

This clonotype was detected ten times or more. The chain couples TRBV29-1 to TRBJ2-2, with TRBD1 matching 7 bases. The CDR3 loop spans 14 amino acids. Germline trimming cut 6 bases from V and 3 bases from J; bases unmatched to any gene: 7. Germline CDR1 SQVTM, CDR2 ANQGSEA. The CDR3 loop is CSVRQGRDTGELFF. CDR3 DNA: TGCAGCGTGCGACAGGGTCGGGACACCGGGGAGCTGTTTTTT.

This clonotype was seen more than once but under ten times. The rearrangement uses TRBV7-6 and TRBJ1-3, with D possibly matching TRBD1 (6 bases). Trimming removed 1 base at V and 10 bases at J, with 20 bases between. Germline CDR1 SGHVS, CDR2 FNYEAQ. This CDR3 is built from 16 residues. The CDR3 sequence is CASSLESATSRGTIYF. The CDR3, as DNA: TGTGCCAGCAGCTTAGAGTCGGCAACTAGCAGGGGAACCATATATTTT.